Reported below is one T cell receptor beta chain. An end of the junction does not agree with germline; a read error may underlie this. The data are from a study of molecular identifiers for immune sequencing clone quantification. CDR3 length: 14 residues. The V gene's germline CDR1 is MNHEY and CDR2 SVGAGI. TCRdb independently ran MiXCR on the PCR reads; one entry per CDR3 protein. Among approximately 680,000 distinct CDR3 sequences, around 25% were seen once, and the ten largest hold about 0.84%. Sequenced material: naive CD8+ T cells from blood, with Jurkat cell RNA spiked in. Subset indicated: FACS-sorted CD8+CD4-CCR7+CD45RA+ naive T cells. This sequence originates from a human donor in good health. Some libraries in this study had Jurkat cell RNA spiked in. This chain connects TRBV6-5 to TRBJ1-1; 9 bases line up with TRBD1. The DNA for the CDR3 is TGTGCCAGCGGTTACGACAGGGGGAGGACTGAAGCTTTCTTT. Residues: CASGYDRGRTEAFF.